The 9 T cell receptor beta chains in this list originate from one sample, sequenced in a study of blood T cell repertoires in COVID-19 (dated by TCRdb to 2018 to 2020). Libraries were prepared through the immunoSEQ multiplex PCR assay. Here the immuneACCESS table is served through TCRdb, limited to in-frame sequences with V and J called. Missing clones are a known gap in these copies; in checked studies unresolved V genes cover under half, and the rest lacks a known reason. This sample gives just over 20,000 clones in total; more than 75% of them show up just once. The ten largest make up roughly 3.5% of the sample. The sequencing sample was made of peripheral blood. All receptors come from a man aged 50 or older with active COVID-19.

The chain joins TRBV6-5 to TRBJ1-1; no reliable D call. Trimming took 8 bases from V and 1 from J, leaving 5 bases between them. The CDR3 is 11 amino acids. CDR1 is MNHEY and CDR2 is SVGAGI in the germline V gene. CDR3 nucleotides: TGTGCCAGCCCGGGGAACACTGAAGCTTTCTTT. It translates to CASPGNTEAFF.

The chain uses TRBV7-2 and TRBJ2-7; D is possibly TRBD2 (5 bases). This CDR3 contains 14 residues. Germline V CDR1 and CDR2: SGHTA, FQGNSA. V lost 5 bases and J lost 0, with 11 bases in between. CDR3 protein: CASSLDWSSYEQYF. The DNA of the CDR3 is TGTGCCAGCAGCCTGGACTGGAGCTCCTACGAGCAGTACTTC.

V and J are TRBV6-5 and TRBJ2-7, with 7 positions matching TRBD1. With V trimmed by 6 bases and J by 7 bases, 15 bases remained unmatched. Germline CDR1 reads MNHEY; CDR2 reads SVGAGI. The CDR3 runs to 15 residues. CDR3 nucleotides: TGTGCCAGCAGCCGGGGCGACAGGGCTGTTGGGGAGCAGTACTTC. It specifies CASSRGDRAVGEQYF.

This chain links TRBV5-4 with TRBJ2-2, with D possibly matching TRBD2 (6 bases). Trimming took off 0 bases at V and 5 bases at J, with 14 bases between the two ends. Germline loops: CDR1 SGHNT, CDR2 YYREEE (reference sequence). The CDR3 loop spans 16 amino acids. CDR3 protein: CASSLEAGPATGELFF. The CDR3 region has the DNA TGTGCCAGCAGCTTGGAAGCGGGCCCAGCAACCGGGGAGCTGTTTTTT.

The chain is built from TRBV20-1 and TRBJ2-1, with D hard to call. The CDR3 is 11 residues long. V lost 4 bases, J lost 8 bases, and 9 bases lay in between. Per the germline V gene, CDR1 is DFQATT and CDR2 is SNEGSKA (reference sequence). CDR3 coding DNA: TGCAGTGCTATTAATATCCATGAGCAGTTCTTC. It translates to CSAINIHEQFF.

J is TRBJ1-2 and V is TRBV6-5, with 7 bases aligning to TRBD1. The CDR3 totals 13 residues. V lost 8 bases to trimming and J lost 6 bases; unmatched junction nucleotides: 9. Germline V gives CDR1 MNHEY, CDR2 SVGAGI. CDR3: CASRNAGQHGYTF. As DNA, the CDR3 is TGTGCCAGCCGTAACGCGGGACAGCATGGCTACACCTTC.

The gene calls are TRBV19 and TRBJ1-4, with D uncertain. The ends were cut back, 5 bases at V and 4 bases at J, with 17 bases in the middle. Looked up from germline, CDR1 is LNHDA and CDR2 is SQIVND (reference sequence). The CDR3 totals 16 residues. The CDR3 sequence: CASSPRFSPFNEKLFF. In nucleotides, the CDR3 is TGTGCCAGTAGTCCCAGATTTAGCCCCTTTAATGAAAAACTGTTTTTT. The variable domain in full, with the rest retrieved from reference TRBV19 and TRBJ1-4, is DGGITQSPKYLFRKEGQNVTLSCEQNLNHDAMYWYRQDPGQGLRLIYYSQIVNDFQKGDIAEGYSVSREKKESFPLTVTSAQKNPTAFYLCASSPRFSPFNEKLFFGSGTQLSVL.

This rearrangement joins TRBV6-2 or TRBV6-3 to TRBJ2-1; 7 positions agree with TRBD1. Germline V gives CDR1 MNHEY, CDR2 SVGEGT. The CDR3 length is 17 residues. The trim removed 0 bases at V and 0 bases at J, leaving 5 bases unmatched. CDR3 region: CASSYSKGASSYNEQFF. CDR3 DNA sequence: TGTGCCAGCAGTTACTCGAAGGGGGCCAGCTCCTACAATGAGCAGTTCTTC.

This chain links TRBV6-5 with TRBJ2-3; D is possibly TRBD2 (5 bases). The CDR3 extends over 13 amino acids. V gave up 6 bases and J gave up 5 bases, with 12 bases separating them. Looked up from germline, CDR1 is MNHEY and CDR2 is SVGAGI. In DNA, the CDR3 is TGTGCCAGCAGCCTAGCTTGGGGAGATACGCAGTATTTT. This gives the protein CASSLAWGDTQYF.